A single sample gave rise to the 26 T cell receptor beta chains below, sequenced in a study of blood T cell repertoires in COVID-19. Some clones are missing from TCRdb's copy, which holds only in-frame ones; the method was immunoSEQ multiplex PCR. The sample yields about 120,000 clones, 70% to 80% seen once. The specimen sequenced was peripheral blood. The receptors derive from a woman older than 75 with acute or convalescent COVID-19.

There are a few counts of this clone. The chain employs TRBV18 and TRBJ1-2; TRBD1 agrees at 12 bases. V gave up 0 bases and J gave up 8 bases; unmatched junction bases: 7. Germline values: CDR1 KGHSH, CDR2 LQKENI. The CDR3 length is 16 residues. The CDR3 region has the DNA TGTGCCAGCTCACCACCACCGGGACAGGGGGCGCAAGGCTACACCTTC. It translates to CASSPPPGQGAQGYTF.

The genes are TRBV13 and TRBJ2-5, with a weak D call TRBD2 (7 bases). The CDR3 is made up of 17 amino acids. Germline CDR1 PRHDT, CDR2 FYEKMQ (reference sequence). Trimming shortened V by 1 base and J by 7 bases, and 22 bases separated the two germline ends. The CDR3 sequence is CASSLAPGGRLAGTQYF. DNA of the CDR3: TGTGCCAGCAGCTTAGCCCCGGGGGGCCGTCTGGCTGGGACCCAGTACTTC.

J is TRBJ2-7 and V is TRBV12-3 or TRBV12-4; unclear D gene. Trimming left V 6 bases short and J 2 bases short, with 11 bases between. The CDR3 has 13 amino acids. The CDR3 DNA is TGTGCCAGCAGCCTGACTGTGGCCTACGAGCAGTACTTC. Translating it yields CASSLTVAYEQYF.

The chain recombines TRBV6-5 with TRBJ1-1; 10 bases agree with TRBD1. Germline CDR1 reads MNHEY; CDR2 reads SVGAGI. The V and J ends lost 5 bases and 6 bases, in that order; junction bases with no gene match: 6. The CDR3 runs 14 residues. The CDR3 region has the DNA TGTGCCAGCAGTCGTCGGGACAGGGGCCCTGAAGCTTTCTTT. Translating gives CASSRRDRGPEAFF.

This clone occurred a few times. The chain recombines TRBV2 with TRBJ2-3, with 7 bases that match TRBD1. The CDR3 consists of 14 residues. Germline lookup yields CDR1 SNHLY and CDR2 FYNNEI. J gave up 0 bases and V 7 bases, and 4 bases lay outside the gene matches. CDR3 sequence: CASTRDSSTDTQYF. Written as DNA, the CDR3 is TGTGCCAGCACCCGGGACAGTAGCACAGATACGCAGTATTTT.

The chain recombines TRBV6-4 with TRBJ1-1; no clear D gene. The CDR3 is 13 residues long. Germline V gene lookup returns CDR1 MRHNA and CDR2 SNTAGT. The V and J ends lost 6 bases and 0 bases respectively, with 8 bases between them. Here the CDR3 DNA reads TGTGCCAGCAGCGAACAAGTGAACACTGAAGCTTTCTTT. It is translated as CASSEQVNTEAFF.

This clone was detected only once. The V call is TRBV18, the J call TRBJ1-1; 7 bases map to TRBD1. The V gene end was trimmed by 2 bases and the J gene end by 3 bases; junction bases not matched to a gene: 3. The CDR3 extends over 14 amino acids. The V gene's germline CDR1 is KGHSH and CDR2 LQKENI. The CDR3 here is CASSPIQGDTEAFF. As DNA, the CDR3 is TGTGCCAGCTCACCAATCCAGGGGGACACTGAAGCTTTCTTT.

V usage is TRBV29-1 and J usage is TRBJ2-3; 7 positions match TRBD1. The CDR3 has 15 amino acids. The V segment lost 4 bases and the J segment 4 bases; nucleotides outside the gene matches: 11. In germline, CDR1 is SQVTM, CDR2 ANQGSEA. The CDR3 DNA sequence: TGCAGCGTTGTAATAGCATTAACAGGGGCAGATACGCAGTATTTT. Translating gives CSVVIALTGADTQYF.

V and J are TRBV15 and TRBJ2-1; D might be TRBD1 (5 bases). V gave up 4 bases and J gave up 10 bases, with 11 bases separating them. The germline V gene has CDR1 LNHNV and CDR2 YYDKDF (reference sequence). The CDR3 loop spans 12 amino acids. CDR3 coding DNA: TGTGCCACCAGCACCCGGTGGGGCGAGCAGTTCTTC. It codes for CATSTRWGEQFF.

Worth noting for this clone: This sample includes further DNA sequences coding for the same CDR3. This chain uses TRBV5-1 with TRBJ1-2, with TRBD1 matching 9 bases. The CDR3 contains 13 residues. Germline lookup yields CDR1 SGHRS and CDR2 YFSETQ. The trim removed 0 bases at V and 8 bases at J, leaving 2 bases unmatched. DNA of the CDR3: TGCGCCAGCAGCTTGGGACAGGGGGGCGGCTACACCTTC. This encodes CASSLGQGGGYTF. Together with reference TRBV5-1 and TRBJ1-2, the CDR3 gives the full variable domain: KAGVTQTPRYLIKTRGQQVTLSCSPISGHRSVSWYQQTPGQGLQFLFEYFSETQRNKGNFPGRFSGRQFSNSRSEMNVSTLELGDSALYLCASSLGQGGGYTFGSGTRLTVV.

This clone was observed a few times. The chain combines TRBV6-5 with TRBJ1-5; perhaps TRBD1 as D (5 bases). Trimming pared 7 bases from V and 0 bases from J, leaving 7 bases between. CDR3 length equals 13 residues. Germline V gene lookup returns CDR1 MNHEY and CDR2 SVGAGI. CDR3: CASTDNSNQPQHF. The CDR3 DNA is TGTGCCAGCACGGACAATAGCAATCAGCCCCAGCATTTT.

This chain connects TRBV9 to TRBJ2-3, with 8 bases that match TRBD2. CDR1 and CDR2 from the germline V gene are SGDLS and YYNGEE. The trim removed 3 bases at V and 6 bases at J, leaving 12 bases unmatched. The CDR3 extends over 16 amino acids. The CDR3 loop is CASSGRLASGDDTQYF. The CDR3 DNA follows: TGTGCCAGCAGCGGCCGACTAGCGTCGGGGGATGATACGCAGTATTTT.

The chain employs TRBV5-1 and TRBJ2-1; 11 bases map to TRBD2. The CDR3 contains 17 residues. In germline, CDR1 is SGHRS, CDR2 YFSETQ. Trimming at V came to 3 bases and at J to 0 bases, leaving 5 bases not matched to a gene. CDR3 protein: CASSYSGTSGSYNEQFF. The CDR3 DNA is TGCGCCAGCAGCTACTCCGGGACTAGCGGCTCCTACAATGAGCAGTTCTTC.

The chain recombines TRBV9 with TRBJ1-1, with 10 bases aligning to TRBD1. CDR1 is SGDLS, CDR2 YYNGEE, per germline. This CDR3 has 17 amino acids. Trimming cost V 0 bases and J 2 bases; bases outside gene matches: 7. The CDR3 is CASSVGGQGRGNTEAFF. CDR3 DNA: TGTGCCAGCAGCGTAGGGGGACAGGGGCGGGGAAACACTGAAGCTTTCTTT.

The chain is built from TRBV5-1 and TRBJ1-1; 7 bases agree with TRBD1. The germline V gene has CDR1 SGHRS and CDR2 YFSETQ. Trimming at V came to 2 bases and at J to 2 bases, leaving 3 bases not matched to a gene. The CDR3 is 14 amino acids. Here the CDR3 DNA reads TGCGCCAGCAGCTTCGGGACAGCCAACACTGAAGCTTTCTTT. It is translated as CASSFGTANTEAFF.

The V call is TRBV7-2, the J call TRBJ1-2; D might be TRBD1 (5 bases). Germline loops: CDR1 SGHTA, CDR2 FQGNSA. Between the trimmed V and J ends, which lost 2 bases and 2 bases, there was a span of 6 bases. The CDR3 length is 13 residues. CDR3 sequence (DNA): TGTGCCAGCAGCTTATGGGGCAACTATGGCTACACCTTC. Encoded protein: CASSLWGNYGYTF. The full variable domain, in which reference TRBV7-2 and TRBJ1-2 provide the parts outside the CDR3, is GAGVSQSPSNKVTEKGKDVELRCDPISGHTALYWYRQSLGQGLEFLIYFQGNSAPDKSGLPSDRFSAERTGGSVSTLTIQRTQQEDSAVYLCASSLWGNYGYTFGSGTRLTVV.

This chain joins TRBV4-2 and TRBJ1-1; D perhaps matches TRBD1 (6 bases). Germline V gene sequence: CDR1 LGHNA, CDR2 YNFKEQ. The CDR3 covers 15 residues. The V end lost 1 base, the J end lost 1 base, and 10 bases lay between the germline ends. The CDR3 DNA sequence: TGTGCCAGCAGCCAAGTGACAGGACAGAACACTGAAGCTTTCTTT. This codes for CASSQVTGQNTEAFF.

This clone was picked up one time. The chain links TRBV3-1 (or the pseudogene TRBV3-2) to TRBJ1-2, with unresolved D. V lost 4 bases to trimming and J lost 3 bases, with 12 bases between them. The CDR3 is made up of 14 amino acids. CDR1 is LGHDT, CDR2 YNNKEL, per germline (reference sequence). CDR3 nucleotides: TGTGCCAGCAGCCTTCGACACAACGACTATGGCTACACCTTC. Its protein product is CASSLRHNDYGYTF.

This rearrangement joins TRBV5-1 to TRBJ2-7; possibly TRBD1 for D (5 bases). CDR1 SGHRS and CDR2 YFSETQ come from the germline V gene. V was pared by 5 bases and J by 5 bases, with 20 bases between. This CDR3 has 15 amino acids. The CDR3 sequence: CASRTQGNAPHEQYF. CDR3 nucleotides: TGCGCCAGCAGGACTCAGGGAAATGCTCCCCACGAGCAGTACTTC.

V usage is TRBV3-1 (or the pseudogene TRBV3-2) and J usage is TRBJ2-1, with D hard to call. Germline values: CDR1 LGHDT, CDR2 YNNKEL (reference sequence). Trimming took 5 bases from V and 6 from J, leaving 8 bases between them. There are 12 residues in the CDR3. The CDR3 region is CASSIRGNEQFF. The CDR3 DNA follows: TGTGCCAGCAGCATAAGAGGCAATGAGCAGTTCTTC.

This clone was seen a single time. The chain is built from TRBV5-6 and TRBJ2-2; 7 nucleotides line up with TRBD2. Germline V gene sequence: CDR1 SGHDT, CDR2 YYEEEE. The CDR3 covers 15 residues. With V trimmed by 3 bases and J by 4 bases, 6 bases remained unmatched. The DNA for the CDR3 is TGTGCCAGCAGCTATCATGGGAGGGTCACCGGGGAGCTGTTTTTT. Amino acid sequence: CASSYHGRVTGELFF.

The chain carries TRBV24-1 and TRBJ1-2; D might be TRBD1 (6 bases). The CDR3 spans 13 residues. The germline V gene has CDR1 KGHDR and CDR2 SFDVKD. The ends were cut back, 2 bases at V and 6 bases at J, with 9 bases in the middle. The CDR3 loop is CATSDSGQHGYTF. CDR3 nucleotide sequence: TGTGCCACCAGTGATTCAGGACAGCATGGCTACACCTTC.

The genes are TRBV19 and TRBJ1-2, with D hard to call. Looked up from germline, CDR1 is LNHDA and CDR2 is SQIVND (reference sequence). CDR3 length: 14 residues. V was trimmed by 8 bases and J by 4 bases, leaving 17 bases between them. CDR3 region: CASLHRGRIYGYTF. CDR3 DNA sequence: TGTGCCAGTCTCCATCGCGGCCGGATCTATGGCTACACCTTC.

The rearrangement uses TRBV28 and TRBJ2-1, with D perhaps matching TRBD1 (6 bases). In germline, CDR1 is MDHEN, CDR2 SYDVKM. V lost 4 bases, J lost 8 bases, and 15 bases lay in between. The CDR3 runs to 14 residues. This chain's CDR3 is CASSYLDRIYEQFF. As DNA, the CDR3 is TGTGCCAGCAGTTACCTTGACAGGATCTATGAGCAGTTCTTC.

The CDR3 protein is CASSQHRGGTGTGNTIYF. CDR3 nucleotide sequence: TGCGCCAGCAGCCAACACCGAGGGGGGACAGGGACTGGAAACACCATATATTTT. The chain uses TRBV4-3 and TRBJ1-3, with 9 bases that match TRBD1. The CDR3 sequence is 18 residues long. The germline CDR1 and CDR2 sequences are LGHNA and YSLEER. The V segment lost 2 bases and the J segment 2 bases; nucleotides outside the gene matches: 10.

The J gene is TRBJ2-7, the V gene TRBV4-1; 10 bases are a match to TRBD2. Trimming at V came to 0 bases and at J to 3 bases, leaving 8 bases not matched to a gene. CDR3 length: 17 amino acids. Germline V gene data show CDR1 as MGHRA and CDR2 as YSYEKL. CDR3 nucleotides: TGCGCCAGCAGCCAAGATTGGGCTAGCGGGAGTTACTACGAGCAGTACTTC. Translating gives CASSQDWASGSYYEQYF.